This T cell receptor (beta chain) was sequenced in a study of T cell repertoires in cytomegalovirus infection. Only a few counts were recorded for this clonotype. From germline, CDR1 is SQVTM and CDR2 ANQGSEA. V shed 4 bases and J shed 1 base, with 7 bases lying between them. The CDR3 is 12 amino acids. TCRdb used MiXCR to reprocess the reads, holding one entry per CDR3 protein. Of around 630,000 distinct CDR3 sequences in the sample, roughly 26% are singletons; the top ten hold 8%. The TCR sequence derives from a human donor in good health (CMV status not recorded). Some clones in this sample may be carry-over from other donors' samples. The V call is TRBV29-1, the J call TRBJ1-1; D call uncertain. Sequencing was performed on CD8+ T cells from PBMCs. CDR3 sequence: CSVARGNTEAFF. The CDR3 region has the DNA TGCAGCGTTGCCCGGGGGAACACTGAAGCTTTCTTT.